This is a list of T cell receptor beta chains from one sample in a study of PD-L1 blockade in urothelial cancer. Method: immunoSEQ multiplex PCR; TCRdb's copy keeps in-frame clones and lacks some. The table shows more than 80,000 clones, with around 80% occurring only once. This specimen was PBMCs, taken around atezolizumab (anti-PD-L1) treatment. The receptor source for this set is a man aged 65-85 years with urothelial cancer. The CDR3 runs from the conserved cysteine through the conserved F or W. A D gene is named only where the DNA matches it firmly. Some rows have no size entry. The others give once, few or many, or a class for an expanded clone.

-	TRBJ2-2	-	TRBV19	CASSIPGRRAGELFF	TGTGCCAGTAGTATCCCGGGCCGCAGGGCCGGGGAGCTGTTTTTT
-	TRBJ1-1	-	TRBV30	CAWVFGTEAFF	TGTGCCTGGGTGTTCGGTACTGAAGCTTTCTTT
few	TRBJ2-7	TRBD2	TRBV7-3	CASSSGLVASEQYF	TGTGCCAGCAGCTCGGGACTAGTAGCGAGCGAGCAGTACTTC
-	TRBJ1-2	-	TRBV5-6	CASSFTLREKDGYTF	TGTGCCAGCAGCTTCACCCTGAGGGAAAAGGATGGCTACACCTTC
-	TRBJ1-4	TRBD1	TRBV4-1	CASSQGQGTTNEKLFF	TGCGCCAGCAGCCAGGGACAGGGGACAACTAATGAAAAACTGTTTTTT
-	TRBJ2-5	TRBD1	TRBV16	CASSQRQGASETQYF	TGTGCCAGCAGCCAACGACAGGGGGCTTCGGAGACCCAGTACTTC
-	TRBJ2-7	-	TRBV7-2	CASSNRGGRPWDEQYF	TGTGCCAGCAGCAACCGTGGGGGGAGACCTTGGGACGAGCAGTACTTC
-	TRBJ1-1	-	TRBV5-1	CASSLQAQGPTEAFF	TGCGCCAGCAGCTTGCAAGCACAGGGCCCCACTGAAGCTTTCTTT
once	TRBJ1-1	TRBD1	TRBV19	CASSPPGQGGTEAFF	TGTGCCAGTAGTCCTCCGGGACAGGGGGGCACTGAAGCTTTCTTT
once	TRBJ1-2	-	TRBV30	CAWTSAAGGLTF	TGTGCCTGGACTTCGGCGGCTGGAGGTCTCACCTTC
-	TRBJ1-2	TRBD1	TRBV25-1	CASSEGQGGGYTF	TGTGCCAGCAGTGAGGGACAGGGGGGTGGCTACACCTTC
-	TRBJ1-4	TRBD1	TRBV7-6	CASSLPGQGGEKLFF	TGTGCCAGCAGCTTACCGGGACAGGGTGGTGAAAAACTGTTTTTT
-	TRBJ2-1	-	TRBV11-3	CASSLDQEAEQFF	TGTGCCAGCAGCTTAGATCAGGAAGCCGAGCAGTTCTTC
-	TRBJ1-6	TRBD1	TRBV5-4	CASSLTGGNSPLHF	TGTGCCAGCAGCTTAACAGGGGGGAATTCACCCCTCCACTTT
-	TRBJ2-5	-	TRBV25-1	CASSESGEETQYF	TGTGCCAGCAGTGAATCGGGGGAAGAGACCCAGTACTTC
-	TRBJ2-1	TRBD1	TRBV9	CASSAGTGGMEQFF	TGTGCCAGCAGTGCCGGGACAGGGGGCATGGAGCAGTTCTTC
-	TRBJ2-1	-	TRBV15	CATSRGYSAYEQFF	TGTGCCACCAGCAGGGGATATAGCGCTTATGAGCAGTTCTTC
-	TRBJ1-4	-	TRBV4-1	CASSLDRTNEKLFF	TGCGCCAGCAGCCTAGACAGAACTAATGAAAAACTGTTTTTT
few	TRBJ2-1	TRBD2	TRBV7-9	CASRPPGGYNEQFF	TGTGCCAGCAGGCCCCCGGGAGGGTACAATGAGCAGTTCTTC
-	TRBJ2-5	-	TRBV28	CASMKTQGNQQETQYF	TGTGCCAGCATGAAGACACAGGGAAACCAGCAAGAGACCCAGTACTTC
-	TRBJ1-1	-	TRBV7-8	CASSLAGGMNTEAFF	TGTGCCAGCAGCTTAGCAGGGGGAATGAACACTGAAGCTTTCTTT
-	TRBJ2-7	TRBD1	TRBV2	CASSETGAGSEQYF	TGTGCCAGCAGTGAAACAGGGGCGGGTTCTGAGCAGTACTTC
-	TRBJ1-2	-	TRBV6-1	CASSERAGGGRNYGYTF	TGTGCCAGCAGTGAACGCGCAGGCGGAGGCCGGAACTATGGCTACACCTTC
-	TRBJ2-3	TRBD2	TRBV19	CASSETTSGGTDTQYF	TGTGCCAGTAGTGAAACTACTAGCGGGGGCACAGATACGCAGTATTTT
-	TRBJ1-4	TRBD1	TRBV4-2	CASSQDRRGPGNEKLFF	TGTGCCAGCAGCCAAGATCGGAGGGGGCCGGGTAATGAAAAACTGTTTTTT
-	TRBJ2-7	TRBD1	TRBV6-5	CASSSTGVHYEQYF	TGTGCCAGCAGCAGCACAGGGGTTCACTACGAGCAGTACTTC
-	TRBJ2-7	-	TRBV7-9	CASSLAGVTNGQYF	TGTGCCAGCAGCTTAGCGGGAGTTACAAATGGGCAGTACTTC
-	TRBJ1-1	-	TRBV6-1	CASTEAAEAFF	TGTGCCAGCACTGAGGCGGCTGAAGCTTTCTTT
-	TRBJ2-1	-	TRBV29-1	CSGSRLNEQFF	TGCAGCGGGTCTAGACTGAATGAGCAGTTCTTC
-	TRBJ1-2	TRBD1	TRBV19	CASKGQGYGYTF	TGTGCCAGTAAAGGACAGGGGTATGGCTACACCTTC
-	TRBJ2-5	TRBD2	TRBV10-1	CASSRSSGGQETQYF	TGCGCCAGCAGCCGGAGTAGCGGGGGACAAGAGACCCAGTACTTC
-	TRBJ2-7	TRBD1	TRBV5-5	CASRTSPDRAYEQYF	TGTGCCAGCAGAACTTCACCCGACAGGGCCTACGAGCAGTACTTC
-	TRBJ2-4	TRBD2	TRBV18	CASYPGTSGVVAKNIQYF	TGTGCCAGCTACCCAGGTACTAGCGGGGTTGTGGCCAAAAACATTCAGTACTTC
few	TRBJ1-5	-	TRBV2	CASSVGGGNQPQHF	TGTGCCAGCAGTGTCGGGGGTGGCAATCAGCCCCAGCATTTT
few	TRBJ2-3	TRBD2	TRBV7-9	CASSFPLAGPTGDTQYF	TGTGCCAGCAGCTTTCCGCTAGCGGGACCAACTGGAGATACGCAGTATTTT
-	TRBJ2-3	TRBD2	TRBV7-8	CASSLARVAGGMDTQYF	TGTGCCAGCAGCTTAGCGCGAGTAGCGGGAGGGATGGATACGCAGTATTTT
-	TRBJ1-4	TRBD1	TRBV18	CASSRQGATNEKLFF	TGTGCCAGCTCACGTCAGGGGGCAACTAATGAAAAACTGTTTTTT
-	TRBJ1-1	-	TRBV2	CASRATQIMNTEAFF	TGTGCCAGCAGGGCAACACAGATTATGAACACTGAAGCTTTCTTT
once	TRBJ2-3	TRBD1	TRBV6-6	CASSHSLTGADTQYF	TGTGCCAGCAGCCACTCCCTCACAGGGGCAGATACGCAGTATTTT
-	TRBJ1-2	TRBD1	TRBV5-1	CASSSDGTGAHGYTF	TGCGCCAGCAGCTCGGACGGGACAGGGGCCCATGGCTACACCTTC
once	TRBJ2-1	TRBD1	TRBV6-5	CASSYSRGQGAGEQFF	TGTGCCAGCAGTTACTCCCGCGGACAGGGGGCCGGTGAGCAGTTCTTC
-	TRBJ2-7	-	TRBV5-1	CASSLSQGRVYEQYF	TGCGCCAGCAGCTTGTCTCAGGGCCGAGTTTACGAGCAGTACTTC
-	TRBJ2-1	TRBD2	TRBV19	CASSIRRLAYNEQFF	TGTGCCAGTAGTATTCGGAGACTAGCTTACAATGAGCAGTTCTTC
-	TRBJ1-5	-	TRBV6-4	CASSRTARYSNQPQHF	TGTGCCAGCAGCAGGACAGCTCGTTATAGCAATCAGCCCCAGCATTTT
-	TRBJ2-1	-	TRBV18	CASSPSVENNEQFF	TGTGCCAGCTCACCATCTGTGGAGAACAATGAGCAGTTCTTC
-	TRBJ2-3	-	TRBV30	CAWSTYRDYTQYF	TGTGCCTGGAGTACCTACAGGGATTATACGCAGTATTTT
-	TRBJ1-2	-	TRBV6-1	CASSVNRAGYGYTF	TGTGCCAGCAGTGTTAACAGGGCGGGCTATGGCTACACCTTC
-	TRBJ2-2	-	TRBV7-2	CASSVLIGNTGELFF	TGTGCCAGCAGCGTACTTATCGGGAACACCGGGGAGCTGTTTTTT